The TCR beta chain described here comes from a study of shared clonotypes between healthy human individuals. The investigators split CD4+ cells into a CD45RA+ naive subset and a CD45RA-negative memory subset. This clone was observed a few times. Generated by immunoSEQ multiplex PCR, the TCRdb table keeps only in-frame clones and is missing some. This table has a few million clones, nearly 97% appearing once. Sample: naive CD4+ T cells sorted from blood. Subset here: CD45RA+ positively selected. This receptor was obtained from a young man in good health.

CDR3 sequence reads: CASTWTGTDSNQPQHF. DNA of the CDR3: TGTGCCAGCACCTGGACGGGGACAGATAGCAATCAGCCCCAGCATTTT. The V gene is TRBV6-6, the J gene TRBJ1-5; 7 bases are shared with TRBD1. Germline values: CDR1 MNHNY, CDR2 SVGAGI (reference sequence). The trim removed 7 bases at V and 0 bases at J, leaving 9 bases unmatched. The CDR3 sequence is 16 residues long.